These 20 T cell receptor beta chains were sequenced from one sample in a study of blood T cell repertoires in COVID-19. Repertoires were generated with immunoSEQ multiplex PCR, while TCRdb's copy carries only in-frame clones and drops some. The table shows some 180,000 clones, with about 80% occurring only once. Sequences were obtained from peripheral blood. The receptor source for this set is a woman in her fifties or sixties with active or convalescent COVID-19.

V is TRBV5-1 and J is TRBJ2-3; the match to TRBD1 covers 9 bases. Trimming took 2 bases from V and 2 from J; bases not matched to a gene: 3. The CDR3 loop spans 15 amino acids. Germline loops: CDR1 SGHRS, CDR2 YFSETQ. The CDR3 sequence is CASSLDRGNTDTQYF. Written as DNA, the CDR3 is TGCGCCAGCAGCTTAGACAGGGGGAACACAGATACGCAGTATTTT.

This clone showed up just a few times. The chain is built from TRBV4-3 and TRBJ2-1; TRBD2 is a possible D gene (6 bases). The germline V gene encodes CDR1 LGHNA and CDR2 YSLEER. V was shortened by 0 bases and J by 1 base, with 7 bases between the two germline ends. The CDR3 contains 15 residues. CDR3 in DNA: TGCGCCAGCAGCCAAGATCGGGGGTCCTACAATGAGCAGTTCTTC. Translating it yields CASSQDRGSYNEQFF.

V gene TRBV29-1 combines with J gene TRBJ1-2, with 8 positions matching TRBD1. Germline trimming cut 0 bases from V and 1 base from J; bases unmatched to any gene: 4. CDR1 and CDR2 (germline): SQVTM, ANQGSEA. This CDR3 comprises 15 residues. The CDR3, as DNA: TGCAGCGTTGAAGACCGGGACAGGCTTAACTATGGCTACACCTTC. Protein sequence: CSVEDRDRLNYGYTF.

V usage is TRBV7-2 and J usage is TRBJ2-5; D may be TRBD1 (6 bases). V lost 2 bases and J 5 bases, leaving 9 bases between the germline ends. The CDR3 is 13 residues long. Per germline, CDR1 SGHTA and CDR2 FQGNSA. The CDR3 loop is CASSLSGGETQYF. Here the CDR3 DNA reads TGTGCCAGCAGCTTATCTGGGGGCGAGACCCAGTACTTC.

This clone has just a few counts. The chain has TRBV7-8 and TRBJ1-1, with a possible D match to TRBD1 (6 bases). V lost 2 bases and J 0 bases, leaving 10 bases between the germline ends. The CDR3 sequence is 15 residues long. CDR1 is SGHVS and CDR2 is FQNEAQ in the germline V gene. This CDR3 reads CASSLQDRLNTEAFF. The DNA for the CDR3 is TGTGCCAGCAGCTTACAGGACAGACTGAACACTGAAGCTTTCTTT. Together with reference TRBV7-8 and TRBJ1-1, the CDR3 gives the full variable domain: GAGVSQSPRYKVAKRGQDVALRCDPISGHVSLFWYQQALGQGPEFLTYFQNEAQLDKSGLPSDRFFAERPEGSVSTLKIQRTQQEDSAVYLCASSLQDRLNTEAFFGQGTRLTVV.

The V gene is TRBV15, the J gene TRBJ2-7, with 10 bases lining up with TRBD2. The germline V gene encodes CDR1 LNHNV and CDR2 YYDKDF (reference sequence). V was pared by 0 bases and J by 4 bases, with 3 bases of the junction left unmatched. The CDR3 contains 15 residues. Here the CDR3 reads CATSRDSGGVYEQYF. CDR3 bases: TGTGCCACCAGCAGAGACAGCGGGGGGGTATACGAGCAGTACTTC.

Of note for this clone: Because the CDR3's place on the DNA is in doubt, the DNA is left out and the CDR3 is given as listed by TCRdb. This sequence joins TRBV27 and TRBJ1-5; the DNA was not compared with TRBD1, the D call given in the table. Germline loops: CDR1 MNHEY, CDR2 SMNVEV (reference sequence). The CDR3 length equals 16 residues, ends included. CDR3 sequence: CASSFGPGDAYQPQHF.

J is TRBJ1-5 and V is TRBV19; the match to TRBD1 covers 7 bases. Germline V lookup: CDR1 LNHDA, CDR2 SQIVND (reference sequence). J lost 1 base, V lost 5 bases, and 17 bases had no gene match. The length of the CDR3 is 19 residues. CDR3 loop: CASSPRTGDLIGSNQPQHF. The CDR3 nucleotides are TGTGCCAGTAGTCCCCGGACAGGCGACCTCATCGGGAGCAATCAGCCCCAGCATTTT. Complete variable domain (other parts from reference TRBV19 and TRBJ1-5): DGGITQSPKYLFRKEGQNVTLSCEQNLNHDAMYWYRQDPGQGLRLIYYSQIVNDFQKGDIAEGYSVSREKKESFPLTVTSAQKNPTAFYLCASSPRTGDLIGSNQPQHFGDGTRLSIL.

The rearrangement joins TRBV4-3 to TRBJ2-4, with TRBD2 identical over 10 bases. Germline CDR1 LGHNA, CDR2 YSLEER. V was pared by 1 base and J by 6 bases, with 18 bases of the junction left unmatched. The CDR3 spans 20 residues. CDR3 coding DNA: TGCGCCAGCAGCCAAGTTCGAGCTAGCGGGGGTCAGGGGTTCTTAAACATTCAGTACTTC. Translating gives CASSQVRASGGQGFLNIQYF.

This clone was seen many times. The chain employs TRBV12-3 or TRBV12-4 and TRBJ2-3; D not certain. This CDR3 is built from 13 residues. The V gene lost 5 bases and the J gene lost 3 bases, with 9 bases spanning the gap. The CDR3 DNA reads as TGTGCCAGCAGTCTACGGGTGACAGATACGCAGTATTTT. Its protein is CASSLRVTDTQYF.

The chain uses TRBV28 and TRBJ1-5, with D possibly being TRBD1 (6 bases). Germline CDR1 is MDHEN and CDR2 is SYDVKM. The V and J ends lost 2 bases and 9 bases respectively, with 17 bases between them. The length of the CDR3 is 15 residues. The CDR3 DNA reads TGTGCCAGCAGTTTAATAGGGACGGGACATCGGCCCCAGCATTTT. Its protein is CASSLIGTGHRPQHF.

The rearrangement joins TRBV7-9 to TRBJ2-5; tentative D call: TRBD2 (6 bases). There are 14 residues in the CDR3. Germline CDR1 is SEHNR and CDR2 is FQNEAQ (reference sequence). V lost 5 bases and J 2 bases, leaving 12 bases between the germline ends. As DNA, the CDR3 is TGTGCCAGCAGCCCCCGGGCGGGGCAAGAGACCCAGTACTTC. Its protein is CASSPRAGQETQYF. Full variable domain (remainder filled in from reference TRBV7-9 and TRBJ2-5): DTGVSQNPRHKITKRGQNVTFRCDPISEHNRLYWYRQTLGQGPEFLTYFQNEAQLEKSRLLSDRFSAERPKGSFSTLEIQRTEQGDSAMYLCASSPRAGQETQYFGPGTRLLVL.

The rearrangement uses TRBV18 and TRBJ1-1; D is ambiguous. The CDR3 loop spans 15 amino acids. Trimming pared 3 bases from V and 5 bases from J, leaving 16 bases between. Germline V lookup: CDR1 KGHSH, CDR2 LQKENI. CDR3 region: CASSPRGTIGTEAFF. DNA of the CDR3: TGTGCCAGCTCACCCCGAGGCACTATCGGGACTGAAGCTTTCTTT.

The chain couples TRBV5-4 to TRBJ1-1; weak D call: TRBD1 (6 bases). Germline V CDR1 and CDR2: SGHNT, YYREEE (reference sequence). CDR3 length: 16 residues. The V gene lost 0 bases and the J gene lost 7 bases, with 19 bases spanning the gap. The CDR3 nucleotides read TGTGCCAGCAGCTTGGCCTCAGGGGTTGGAATTGATGAAGCTTTCTTT. It translates to CASSLASGVGIDEAFF.

The chain links TRBV14 to TRBJ1-4, with 9 bases that match TRBD1. CDR3 length: 15 amino acids. The junction had 5 bases not matched to a gene; V was cut back by 2 bases and J by 7 bases. CDR1 and CDR2 (germline): SGHDN, FVKESK. The CDR3 sequence is CASSQLQGAREKLFF. CDR3 sequence (DNA): TGTGCCAGCAGCCAATTACAGGGGGCTCGTGAAAAACTGTTTTTT.

The chain joins TRBV5-6 to TRBJ1-3; no clear D gene. This CDR3 is built from 17 residues. Germline assignment: CDR1 SGHDT and CDR2 YYEEEE. Trimming pared 0 bases from V and 0 bases from J, leaving 13 bases between. The CDR3 protein is CASSLAGPPSSGNTIYF. CDR3 nucleotides: TGTGCCAGCAGCTTGGCCGGTCCACCGAGCTCTGGAAACACCATATATTTT.

This chain links TRBV29-1 with TRBJ2-4; D is undetermined. CDR1 SQVTM and CDR2 ANQGSEA come from the germline V gene. V lost 0 bases to trimming and J lost 0 bases, with 9 bases between them. The CDR3 loop spans 15 amino acids. The CDR3 DNA reads as TGCAGCGTTGAAGACCACTTACTAGCCAAAAACATTCAGTACTTC. Translated, it gives CSVEDHLLAKNIQYF.

The table lists this clone with a few counts. This chain uses TRBV7-6 with TRBJ1-1; 10 nucleotides agree with TRBD1. Germline-derived CDR1 and CDR2 are SGHVS and FNYEAQ. The junction had 6 bases not matched to a gene; V was cut back by 5 bases and J by 3 bases. The CDR3 is 15 residues long. As DNA, the CDR3 is TGTGCCAGCAGCCTGGGGGGGACAGGGGACACTGAAGCTTTCTTT. Its protein product is CASSLGGTGDTEAFF.

This sequence joins TRBV2 and TRBJ1-4, with TRBD1 matching 9 bases. This CDR3 is 14 amino acids long. V trimming: 5 bases; J trimming: 7 bases; junction bases outside the gene matches: 5. From germline, CDR1 is SNHLY and CDR2 FYNNEI. CDR3 nucleotides: TGTGCCAGCAGTACACAGGGGGCGGTTGAAAAACTGTTTTTT. Protein sequence: CASSTQGAVEKLFF.

The J gene is TRBJ2-1, the V gene TRBV12-3 or TRBV12-4, with TRBD2 matching 8 bases. The CDR3 is 13 amino acids. After removal of 6 bases from V and 2 bases from J, the junction contained 0 bases not matched to a gene. The chain's CDR3 is CASSGGAYNEQFF. The DNA of the CDR3 is TGTGCCAGCAGCGGGGGGGCCTACAATGAGCAGTTCTTC.